This T cell receptor (beta chain) was obtained from a study of chemoradiotherapy in HPV16-positive cancers. The data were produced by immunoSEQ multiplex PCR, yet TCRdb's version contains in-frame clones alone and is incomplete. This sample has approximately 35,000 clones, with 80% found just once. The V gene's germline CDR1 is SGHNT and CDR2 YENEEA. Trimming cost V 2 bases and J 3 bases, with 7 bases left between them. The CDR3 runs 13 residues. The TCR sequence derives from a human donor with HPV-associated anogenital cancer. This material consisted of blood, taken from a patient who underwent chemoradiotherapy. The V call is TRBV11-3, the J call TRBJ1-1; maybe TRBD1 (5 bases). CDR3 nucleotides: TGTGCCAGCAGCTTACCAGGGCACACTGAAGCTTTCTTT. Amino acids: CASSLPGHTEAFF. The complete variable domain, with remaining parts taken from reference TRBV11-3 and TRBJ1-1, reads EAGVVQSPRYKIIEKKQPVAFWCNPISGHNTLYWYLQNLGQGPELLIRYENEEAVDDSQLPKDRFSAERLKGVDSTLKIQPAELGDSAVYLCASSLPGHTEAFFGQGTRLTVV.